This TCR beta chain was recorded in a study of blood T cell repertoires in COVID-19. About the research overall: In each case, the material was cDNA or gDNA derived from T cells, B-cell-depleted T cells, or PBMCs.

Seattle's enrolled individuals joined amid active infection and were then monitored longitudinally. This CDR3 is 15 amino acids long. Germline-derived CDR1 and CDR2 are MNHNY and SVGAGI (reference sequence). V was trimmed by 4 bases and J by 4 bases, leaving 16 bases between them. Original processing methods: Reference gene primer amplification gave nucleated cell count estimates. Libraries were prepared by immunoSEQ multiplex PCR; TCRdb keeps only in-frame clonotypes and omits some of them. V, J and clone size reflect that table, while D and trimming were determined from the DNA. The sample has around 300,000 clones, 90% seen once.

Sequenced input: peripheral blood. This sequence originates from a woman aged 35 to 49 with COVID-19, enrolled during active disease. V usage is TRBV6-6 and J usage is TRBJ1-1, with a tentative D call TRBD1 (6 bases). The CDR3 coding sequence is TGTGCCAGCAGTTTCTACAGGGTAGAGGCCACTGAAGCTTTCTTT. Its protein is CASSFYRVEATEAFF.